These 24 T cell receptor beta chains originate from one sample sequenced in a study of T cells in Graves' hyperthyroidism and ophthalmopathy. RNA transcripts served as the template for amplifying TCR beta CDR3 regions. HTBI primers were the set used in a first-round RT-PCR of the TCR CDR3. One entry per CDR3 protein results from TCRdb running MiXCR on the multiplex PCR reads. Here the sample spans under 300,000 distinct CDR3 sequences, roughly 22% being singletons. The sequencing sample was made of blood. These receptors all come from a man younger than 40 with Graves' ophthalmopathy.

With regard to this clonotype: Its ends do not fully match the called genes, so a read error is possible. CDR3 bases: TGTGCCAGCAGCTTGGCCGGAAGCAAAGATACGCAGTATTTT. It translates to CASSLAGSKDTQYF. The rearrangement links TRBV11-2 to TRBJ2-3, with D uncertain. Per the germline V gene, CDR1 is SGHAT and CDR2 is FQNNGV. The CDR3 extends over 14 amino acids.

This clonotype was picked up a small number of times. V and J are TRBV20-1 and TRBJ2-1; 13 bases are shared with TRBD2. The germline V gene has CDR1 DFQATT and CDR2 SNEGSKA (reference sequence). V gave up 7 bases and J gave up 6 bases; unmatched junction bases: 3. The CDR3 loop spans 13 amino acids. CDR3 region: CSVTSGRANEQFF. CDR3 bases: TGCAGTGTCACTAGCGGGAGGGCCAATGAGCAGTTCTTC.

The V call is TRBV6-2 or TRBV6-3, the J call TRBJ2-1, with D uncertain. V was shortened by 1 base and J by 0 bases, with 10 bases between the two germline ends. Germline CDR1 and CDR2: MNHEY and SVGEGT. This CDR3 has 16 residues. In nucleotides, the CDR3 is TGTGCCAGCAGTTACTTCGCGTTAAGCTCCTACAATGAGCAGTTCTTC. This gives the protein CASSYFALSSYNEQFF.

The J gene is TRBJ2-5, the V gene TRBV12-3 or TRBV12-4; TRBD2 aligns across 7 bases. The length of the CDR3 is 13 residues. V lost 3 bases and J lost 5; bases outside the gene matches: 3. CDR3 nucleotide sequence: TGTGCCAGCAGTTTCGTGGGAGGGGAGACCCAGTACTTC. Amino acid sequence: CASSFVGGETQYF.

This clonotype showed up just once. The V call is TRBV4-1, the J call TRBJ2-1; D unresolved. The length of the CDR3 is 13 residues. Trimming pared 2 bases from V and 16 bases from J, leaving 18 bases between. CDR1 is MGHRA, CDR2 YSYEKL, per germline. Here the CDR3 reads CASSQTPNSATFF. The CDR3 DNA reads TGCGCCAGCAGCCAAACCCCAAACAGCGCGACCTTCTTC.

The chain is built from TRBV11-2 and TRBJ2-3; 12 nucleotides match TRBD2. This CDR3 comprises 15 residues. Germline lookup yields CDR1 SGHAT and CDR2 FQNNGV. V shed 4 bases and J 3 bases; nucleotides not matched to a gene: 2. The CDR3 protein is CASSWTSGETDTQYF. CDR3 sequence (DNA): TGTGCCAGCAGCTGGACTAGCGGGGAAACAGATACGCAGTATTTT.

The rearrangement joins TRBV4-1 to TRBJ2-1; 7 bases line up with TRBD2. Germline CDR1 reads MGHRA; CDR2 reads YSYEKL. Unmatched junction bases numbered 14, after V lost 5 bases and J lost 7 bases. This CDR3 region has 16 residues. The CDR3 nucleotides read TGCGCCAGCAGCGGAGCTCGGGACTATTCCCTGAATGAGCAGTTCTTC. This sequence encodes CASSGARDYSLNEQFF.

This clonotype was detected ten times or more. The genes are TRBV11-3 and TRBJ2-3, with D unclear. The CDR3 is made up of 14 amino acids. With 1 base removed from V and 6 bases from J, the gap between germline ends came to 11 bases. In germline, CDR1 is SGHNT, CDR2 YENEEA. The CDR3 DNA sequence: TGTGCCAGCAGCTTAGTTTCCGGGTCGGATACGCAGTATTTT. It yields the protein CASSLVSGSDTQYF.

This clonotype was recorded many times. V is TRBV19 and J is TRBJ1-2; maybe TRBD1 (6 bases). The CDR3 is 16 amino acids. Per the germline V gene, CDR1 is LNHDA and CDR2 is SQIVND (reference sequence). Trimming shortened V by 8 bases and J by 8 bases, and 27 bases separated the two germline ends. The CDR3 DNA reads as TGTGCCAGTGGACAGTGGACGGCCCTCTCATCGGGCGGCTACACCTTC. As protein: CASGQWTALSSGGYTF.

The sample holds one count of this clonotype. This rearrangement joins TRBV19 to TRBJ1-4, with D possibly matching TRBD1 (5 bases). V lost 6 bases and J 7 bases, leaving 18 bases between the germline ends. CDR3 size: 15 residues. The germline CDR1 and CDR2 sequences are LNHDA and SQIVND (reference sequence). The chain's CDR3 is CASSRNRTPGEKLFF. Written as DNA, the CDR3 is TGTGCCAGTAGCAGAAACAGGACACCGGGTGAAAAACTGTTTTTT. Together with reference TRBV19 and TRBJ1-4, the CDR3 gives the full variable domain: DGGITQSPKYLFRKEGQNVTLSCEQNLNHDAMYWYRQDPGQGLRLIYYSQIVNDFQKGDIAEGYSVSREKKESFPLTVTSAQKNPTAFYLCASSRNRTPGEKLFFGSGTQLSVL.

This clonotype was recorded many times. The chain joins TRBV6-6 to TRBJ1-5; 10 bases match TRBD1. The CDR3 length is 16 residues. V trimming: 2 bases; J trimming: 4 bases; junction bases outside the gene matches: 5. Germline assignment: CDR1 MNHNY and CDR2 SVGAGI (reference sequence). The CDR3 region has the DNA TGTGCCAGCAGTTACCTCCCGGGACAGGGGAATCAGCCCCAGCATTTT. The encoded protein is CASSYLPGQGNQPQHF.

The gene calls are TRBV9 and TRBJ1-2; 9 bases are a match to TRBD1. The germline V gene encodes CDR1 SGDLS and CDR2 YYNGEE. V trimming: 0 bases; J trimming: 4 bases; junction bases outside the gene matches: 7. The CDR3 consists of 16 residues. CDR3 region: CASSVGGQGMGYGYTF. The CDR3 DNA reads TGTGCCAGCAGCGTAGGGGGACAGGGAATGGGCTATGGCTACACCTTC.

This clonotype was seen many times. The genes are TRBV28 and TRBJ1-1; 7 nucleotides line up with TRBD1. The V segment lost 7 bases and the J segment 7 bases; nucleotides outside the gene matches: 12. The CDR3 is made up of 14 amino acids. The germline V gene encodes CDR1 MDHEN and CDR2 SYDVKM. In DNA, the CDR3 is TGTGCCAGCACCCTAGACAGGGTGACCCGTGAAGCTTTCTTT. It specifies CASTLDRVTREAFF.

The J gene is TRBJ2-2, the V gene TRBV6-1; TRBD2 aligns across 9 bases. The CDR3 runs to 13 residues. Germline V CDR1 and CDR2: MNHNS, SASEGT. Germline trimming cut 8 bases from V and 6 bases from J; bases unmatched to any gene: 4. This chain's CDR3 is CASGTSFSGELFF. The DNA of the CDR3 is TGTGCCAGCGGGACTAGCTTCTCCGGGGAGCTGTTTTTT.

This clonotype was seen at least ten times. This sequence joins TRBV3-1 and TRBJ1-1; D is unresolved. Germline V lookup: CDR1 LGHDT, CDR2 YNNKEL (reference sequence). V lost 0 bases, J lost 1 base, and 9 bases lay in between. The CDR3 spans 15 residues. The CDR3 DNA reads TGTGCCAGCAGCCAAGATTGGATTCAGAACACTGAAGCTTTCTTT. This encodes CASSQDWIQNTEAFF.

This clonotype was found a few times. The rearrangement links TRBV5-1 to TRBJ2-2; 10 bases fit TRBD2. The junction had 8 bases not matched to a gene; V was cut back by 6 bases and J by 6 bases. In germline, CDR1 is SGHRS, CDR2 YFSETQ. The CDR3 runs 15 residues. CDR3 sequence: CASNSLAGVSGELFF. DNA for the CDR3: TGCGCCAGCAACTCCCTAGCGGGAGTTTCCGGGGAGCTGTTTTTT.

This chain links TRBV5-1 with TRBJ2-7; no clear D. Trimming removed 0 bases at V and 3 bases at J, with 10 bases between. From germline, CDR1 is SGHRS and CDR2 YFSETQ. This CDR3 has 14 amino acids. Here the CDR3 reads CASSLAWQNYEQYF. Written as DNA, the CDR3 is TGCGCCAGCAGCTTGGCCTGGCAAAACTACGAGCAGTACTTC.

The V and J genes are TRBV6-2 or TRBV6-3 and TRBJ2-7, with 8 bases matching TRBD2. Germline V gene data show CDR1 as MNHEY and CDR2 as SVGEGT. V gave up 8 bases and J gave up 0 bases; unmatched junction bases: 12. There are 16 residues in the CDR3. CDR3 coding DNA: TGTGCCAGCGACACCACTAGCGGAACGAGCTCCTACGAGCAGTACTTC. This encodes CASDTTSGTSSYEQYF.

The chain links TRBV3-1 to TRBJ2-1; 8 positions match TRBD2. The CDR3 totals 16 residues. Looked up from germline, CDR1 is LGHDT and CDR2 is YNNKEL (reference sequence). V lost 0 bases to trimming and J lost 4 bases; unmatched junction nucleotides: 5. The CDR3 here is CASSQEGLAGYNEQFF. Written as DNA, the CDR3 is TGTGCCAGCAGCCAAGAAGGTCTAGCGGGTTACAATGAGCAGTTCTTC.

In this sample, this clonotype turned up a few times. Written as DNA, the CDR3 is TGCGCCAGCAGTGAATGGTTGGGTGAAAAACTGTTTTTT. The encoded protein is CASSEWLGEKLFF. The rearrangement links TRBV4-1 to TRBJ1-4; D is undetermined. Germline CDR1 reads MGHRA; CDR2 reads YSYEKL. Trimming removed 6 bases at V and 7 bases at J, with 12 bases between. This CDR3 comprises 13 residues.

This clonotype has only a few counts. This chain's CDR3 is CASRGDSIWRFF. The CDR3 coding sequence is TGTGCCAGCAGGGGCGACTCAATCTGGAGGTTCTTC. This chain links TRBV2 with TRBJ2-1; no clear D gene. The CDR3 totals 12 residues. Germline V gives CDR1 SNHLY, CDR2 FYNNEI. V gave up 6 bases and J gave up 15 bases, with 18 bases separating them.

This clonotype was observed once. This chain uses TRBV7-9 with TRBJ2-7, with D possibly matching TRBD1 (6 bases). Germline CDR1 SEHNR, CDR2 FQNEAQ (reference sequence). The CDR3 spans 15 residues. V was trimmed by 4 bases and J by 6 bases, leaving 19 bases between them. CDR3 in DNA: TGTGCCAGCAGCTGGACTGAGGACAGAGGATCCGAGCAGTACTTC. Its protein is CASSWTEDRGSEQYF.

This clonotype was counted a few times. V gene TRBV19 combines with J gene TRBJ2-1, with D perhaps TRBD1 (5 bases). V lost 0 bases to trimming and J lost 1 base, with 16 bases between them. This CDR3 region has 18 residues. Germline-derived CDR1 and CDR2 are LNHDA and SQIVND (reference sequence). The CDR3 DNA reads as TGTGCCAGTAGTATAGAGGGTCTTAGGGGTATGTCCTACAATGAGCAGTTCTTC. Translation gives CASSIEGLRGMSYNEQFF.

This clonotype was detected a few times. The rearrangement joins TRBV20-1 to TRBJ2-7; tentative D call: TRBD2 (6 bases). This CDR3 is built from 14 residues. Germline V gene data show CDR1 as DFQATT and CDR2 as SNEGSKA (reference sequence). Trimming stripped 0 bases from V and 9 bases from J, with 18 bases between. CDR3 DNA: TGCAGTGCTAGAGAGTGGGGGAGGCAATCGGGGCAGTACTTC. As protein: CSAREWGRQSGQYF.